This T cell receptor (beta chain) emerged from a study of radiation and T cells in renal cell carcinoma (dated by TCRdb to about 2020). General notes on the study: In total, about 53 samples, comprising approximately 25 tumors and around 27 peripheral blood samples, were subjected to TCR beta sequencing. The last blood draw happened 4 weeks after radiation, timed to coincide with nephrectomy. Across all 50 or so samples, 4,000,000 or so unique CDR3 nucleotide sequences encoding 2 million to 3 million unique CDR3 amino acid sequences were identified.

Comment on this clone: Its cognate antigen has yet to be identified. Base qualities are not recorded, but no much larger clone differs from it by a single base.

Summary of the overall study and its limitations: Tracking of blood repertoire dynamics stopped at approximately four weeks after treatment, with no follow-up past that point. Because no pretreatment tumor biopsies were available, whether clonotypes were present in the tumor at baseline could not be determined. Because the trial had a single-armed design, the trial could not examine how radiation dose or scheduling affected the TCR repertoire. Top tumor clonotypes rose in blood from baseline to 2 weeks post-radiation, then contracted by 4 weeks, suggesting transient expansion of tumor-resident clones.

As encoded in the germline V gene (reference sequence), CDR1 is MNHNY while CDR2 is SVGAGI. The cysteine opens and the phenylalanine closes a CDR3 of 14 amino acids. Only CDR3 DNA is held: 42 bases, read in frame from base 1. Trimming takes 9 bases off V and 6 bases off J; junction bases not matched to a gene: 7. The immunoSEQ kit was used, according to the manufacturer's recommendations, to generate TCR beta libraries from genomic DNA. To prepare the libraries, a first multiplex PCR with proprietary primers was run, followed by a second PCR that added unique barcodes, and a bead cleanup was done after each round. Each sample batch included a kit-provided positive control reaction and a negative control reaction. The final libraries underwent checking on an Agilent 4200 TapeStation D1000 ScreenTape, volumetric pooling, and quantification by qPCR. An Illumina NextSeq500 fitted with a MidOutput 150-cycle cartridge performed the sequencing, running 156 Read1 cycles and 15 Index1 cycles with the kit's custom primers. The pooled library was loaded at 1.0 pM with an approximately 20% PhiX control spike-in. On the study's bioinformatics: Vendor-processed data were analyzed in R, and a clonotype was defined as all T cells sharing the same CDR3 nucleotide sequence. In the clone abundance analyses, frequencies were normalized to the 10,000 most abundant clones in each sample. Before analysis, public T cell clones were removed, and these numbered fewer than six per sample on average. An abundance difference of at least 32-fold between compartments was the criterion for calling clonotypes tumor-enriched or baseline blood-enriched. A beta-binomial differential abundance model was applied to find clonotypes that expanded or contracted between blood time points. The Baroni-Urbani and Buser coefficient was used to measure tumor-blood repertoire similarity, and groups were compared with two-tailed Wilcoxon tests in R. The table was pulled from immuneACCESS by TCRdb, which kept in-frame rearrangements only. Such tables lose some clones; where checked, under half of the loss comes from unresolved V genes, and the rest has no known cause. The DNA gave D and trimming, while V, J and clone size come from that table. This sample has around 100,000 clones in its table, and about 79% of those were observed once. Around 7.9% of the sample rests with the top ten.

This specimen's time point label, interpreted: blood 4 weeks post-SBRT, at nephrectomy. Reading the label with the study, this specimen's treatment or condition is: 15 Gy SBRT to primary tumor, nephrectomy 4 weeks later. The samples were drawn from a clinical trial, where primary renal cell carcinomas were treated with 15 Gy of stereotactic body radiation therapy and then removed by nephrectomy 4 weeks afterward. To follow tumor-enriched clonotypes, serial peripheral blood was collected from radiation-treated patients at baseline and at 2 weeks and 4 weeks after SBRT. Every patient's renal cell carcinoma showed clear cell pathology. Genomic DNA for TCR sequencing was prepared using the QIAamp DNA Blood Mini Kit (Qiagen). Only samples passing all quality control checks were included in the analyses.

This specimen consisted of blood, obtained from a patient whose treatment included radiotherapy and nephrectomy. This TCR was sampled from a man aged 55-75 years with renal cell carcinoma. Here the chain combines TRBV6-6 and TRBJ2-2, with 10 junctional bases fitting TRBD2. The sequenced DNA is TGTGCCAGTATAAGCGGGAGGGCCGCCGGGGAGCTGTTTTTT. This translates into CASISGRAAGELFF.